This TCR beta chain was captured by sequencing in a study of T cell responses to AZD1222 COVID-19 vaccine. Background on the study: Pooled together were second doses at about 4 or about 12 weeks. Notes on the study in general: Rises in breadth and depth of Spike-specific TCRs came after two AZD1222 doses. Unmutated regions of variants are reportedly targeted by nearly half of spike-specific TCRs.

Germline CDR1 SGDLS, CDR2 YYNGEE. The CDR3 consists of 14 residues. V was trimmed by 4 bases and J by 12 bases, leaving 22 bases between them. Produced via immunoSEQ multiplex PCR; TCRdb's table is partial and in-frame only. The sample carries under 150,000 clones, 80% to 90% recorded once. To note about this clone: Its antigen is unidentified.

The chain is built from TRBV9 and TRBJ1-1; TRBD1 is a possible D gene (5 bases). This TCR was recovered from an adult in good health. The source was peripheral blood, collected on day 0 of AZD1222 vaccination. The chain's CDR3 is CASSPPSQGELTFF. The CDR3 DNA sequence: TGTGCCAGCAGCCCCCCCTCGCAGGGAGAATTAACTTTCTTT. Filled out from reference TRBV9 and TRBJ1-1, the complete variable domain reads DSGVTQTPKHLITATGQRVTLRCSPRSGDLSVYWYQQSLDQGLQFLIQYYNGEERAKGNILERFSAQQFPDLHSELNLSSLELGDSALYFCASSPPSQGELTFFGQGTRLTVV.